Here is one TCR beta chain with its context. RNA transcripts gave rise to amplified TCR beta CDR3 regions. The HTBI set primed first-round TCR CDR3 RT-PCR. Each CDR3 protein gets one entry after TCRdb re-called the multiplex PCR reads with MiXCR. The data show hundreds of thousands of distinct CDR3 sequences, with about 43% seen just once and roughly 8.2% held by the top ten. Patients were aged 18 to 65, had disease duration under 2 months, and had newly diagnosed hyperthyroidism. This record comes from a study of T cells in Graves' hyperthyroidism and ophthalmopathy. V lost 3 bases and J 6 bases, leaving 17 bases between the germline ends. The V gene's germline CDR1 is SGHTA and CDR2 FQGNSA. CDR3 length equals 15 residues.

This clonotype originated in a woman aged 18-29 years with Graves' hyperthyroidism. The sample was peripheral blood or thyroid tissue (not recorded which). This chain connects TRBV7-2 to TRBJ1-1; D gene uncertain. The CDR3 DNA is TGTGCCAGCAGCTTTGTCGTGCGGGCGAGCTCTGAAGCTTTCTTT. It specifies CASSFVVRASSEAFF.